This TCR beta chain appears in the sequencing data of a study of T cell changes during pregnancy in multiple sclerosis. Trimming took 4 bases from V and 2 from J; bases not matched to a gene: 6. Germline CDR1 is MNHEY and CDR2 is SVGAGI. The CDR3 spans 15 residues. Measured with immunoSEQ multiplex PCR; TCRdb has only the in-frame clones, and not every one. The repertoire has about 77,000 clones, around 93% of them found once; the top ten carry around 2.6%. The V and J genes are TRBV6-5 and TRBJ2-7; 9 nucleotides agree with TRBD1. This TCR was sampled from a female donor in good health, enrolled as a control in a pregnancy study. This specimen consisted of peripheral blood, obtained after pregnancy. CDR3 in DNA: TGTGCCAGCAGTTTCGCGGACAGGGGCACCTACGAGCAGTACTTC. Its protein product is CASSFADRGTYEQYF.